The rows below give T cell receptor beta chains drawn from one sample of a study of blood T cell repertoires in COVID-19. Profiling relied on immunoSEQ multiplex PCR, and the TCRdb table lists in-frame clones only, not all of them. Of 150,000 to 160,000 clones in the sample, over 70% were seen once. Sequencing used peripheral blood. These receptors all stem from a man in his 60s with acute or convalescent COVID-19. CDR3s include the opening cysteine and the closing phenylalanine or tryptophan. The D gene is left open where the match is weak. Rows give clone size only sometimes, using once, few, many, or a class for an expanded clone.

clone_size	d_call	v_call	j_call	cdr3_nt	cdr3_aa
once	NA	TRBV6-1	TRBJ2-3	TGTGCCAGCAGTGACCCGGGGACTTCTAGCACAGATACGCAGTATTTT	CASSDPGTSSTDTQYF
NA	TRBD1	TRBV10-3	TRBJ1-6	TGTGCCATCAGGGGGACAGGCAATTCACCCCTCCACTTT	CAIRGTGNSPLHF
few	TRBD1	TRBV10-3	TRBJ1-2	TGTGCCATCAGGGACAGGGGGCATAATGGCTACACCTTC	CAIRDRGHNGYTF
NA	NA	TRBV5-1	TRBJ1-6	TGCGCCAGCAGCTTGGAGGCAGCGACCAATTCACCCCTCCACTTT	CASSLEAATNSPLHF
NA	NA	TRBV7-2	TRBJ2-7	TGTGCCAGCAGCTTAGATCGGGGCGAGCAGTACTTC	CASSLDRGEQYF
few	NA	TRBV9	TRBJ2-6	TGTGCCAGCACTCCAGGTAACTCTGGGGCCAACGTCCTGACTTTC	CASTPGNSGANVLTF
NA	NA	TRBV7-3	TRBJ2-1	TGTGCCAGCAGCTTACTGGCGGGGAGCAATGAGCAGTTCTTC	CASSLLAGSNEQFF
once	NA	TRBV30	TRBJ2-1	TGTGCCTGGAGCGATAGCGGAATCCTCGCGTTCTTC	CAWSDSGILAFF
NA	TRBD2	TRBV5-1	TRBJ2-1	TGCGCCAGCAGCTCAGAGAGCGGGAGCTACAATGAGCAGTTCTTC	CASSSESGSYNEQFF
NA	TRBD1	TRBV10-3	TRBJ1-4	TGTGCCATCAGAGGACAGGGGGACGAAAAACTGTTTTTT	CAIRGQGDEKLFF
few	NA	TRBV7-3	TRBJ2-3	TGTGCCAGCAGCCTTCCCGGGGGACATACGCAGTATTTT	CASSLPGGHTQYF
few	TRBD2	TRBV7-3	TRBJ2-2	TGTGCCAGCAGCTTAAACCCAGCGGGGGGAACCGGGGAGCTGTTTTTT	CASSLNPAGGTGELFF
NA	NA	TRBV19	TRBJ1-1	TGTGCCAGTAGTATAGATCCGGGGGGAAACACTGAAGCTTTCTTT	CASSIDPGGNTEAFF
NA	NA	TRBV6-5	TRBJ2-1	TGTGCCAGCAGAGGGCTAGCGCAGTACAATGAGCAGTTCTTC	CASRGLAQYNEQFF
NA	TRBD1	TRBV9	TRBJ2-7	TGTGCCAGCAGCGTAGGGGGAGACAGGGGGTTCTCCTACGAGCAGTACTTC	CASSVGGDRGFSYEQYF
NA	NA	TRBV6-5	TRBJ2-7	TGTGCCAGCAGTTACGGGATCGGACAGACCTACGAGCAGTACTTC	CASSYGIGQTYEQYF
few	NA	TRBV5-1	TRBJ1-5	TGCGCCAGCAGCCGCACAGGTTCTCAGCCCCAGCATTTT	CASSRTGSQPQHF
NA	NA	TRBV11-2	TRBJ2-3	TGTGCCAGCAGACACAGCACAGATACGCAGTATTTT	CASRHSTDTQYF
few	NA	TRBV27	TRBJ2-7	TGTGCCAGCAGTCAGACAGCTTCTCCCTCCTACGAGCAGTACTTC	CASSQTASPSYEQYF
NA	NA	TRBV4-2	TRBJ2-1	TGTGCCAGCAGCCCAACAGCGGGTACACCCCACAATGAGCAGTTCTTC	CASSPTAGTPHNEQFF
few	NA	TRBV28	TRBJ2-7	TGTGCCAGCAGTTTATGGCGCGAGCAGTACTTC	CASSLWREQYF
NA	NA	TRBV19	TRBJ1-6	TGTGCCAGTAGCTCAGGCAGGGGCCCCTTCGACTCACCCCTCCACTTT	CASSSGRGPFDSPLHF
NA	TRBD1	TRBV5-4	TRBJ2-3	TGTGCCAGCAGCGCCCGGACAGGGGGCTTTCAGGGGGGGCGGAAAGATACGCAGTATTTT	CASSARTGGFQGGRKDTQYF
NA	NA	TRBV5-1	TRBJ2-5	TGCGCCAGCAATCCGGGACTCCTGGGGGAGACCCAGTACTTC	CASNPGLLGETQYF
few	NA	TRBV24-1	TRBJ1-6	TGTGCCACCAGTGATGGCAGCTCCTATAATTCACCCCTCCACTTT	CATSDGSSYNSPLHF
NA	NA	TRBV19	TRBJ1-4	TGTGCCAGTATCGCTTCGGGGGCAACTAATGAAAAACTGTTTTTT	CASIASGATNEKLFF
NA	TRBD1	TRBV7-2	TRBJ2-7	TGTGCCAGCAGCTTTCCCCACAGGGGGAATGCCTACGAGCAGTACTTC	CASSFPHRGNAYEQYF
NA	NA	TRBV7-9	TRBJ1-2	TGTGCCAGCAGCTTAGTGGGCCGACAGGACTACACCTTC	CASSLVGRQDYTF
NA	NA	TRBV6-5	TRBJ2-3	TGTGCCAGCAGGGCCGCCAGGGTAGGCGATACGCAGTATTTT	CASRAARVGDTQYF
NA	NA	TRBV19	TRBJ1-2	TGTGCCAGTAGTATCTCCGGTGGCTACACCTTC	CASSISGGYTF
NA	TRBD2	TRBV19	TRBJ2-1	TGTGCCAGTAGTAGCGGGGACGGACTAGCGGGCTACAATGAGCAGTTCTTC	CASSSGDGLAGYNEQFF
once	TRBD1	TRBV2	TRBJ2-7	TGTTCTAGTGGGACAGACACGAACTACGAGCAGTACTTC	CSSGTDTNYEQYF
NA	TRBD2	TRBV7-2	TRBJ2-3	TGTGCCAGCAGCTCCACTAGCGGCGGATCGCAGTATTTT	CASSSTSGGSQYF
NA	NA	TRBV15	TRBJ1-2	TGTGCCACCAGCAGAGGAAACCCCACAGGCGGCTACACCTTC	CATSRGNPTGGYTF
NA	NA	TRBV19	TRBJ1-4	TGTGCCAGTAGTCCCTACCGGCGGGGTGAAGATGAAAAACTGTTTTTT	CASSPYRRGEDEKLFF
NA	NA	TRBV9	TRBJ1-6	TGTGCCAGCAGCGTTGACAGAGATAATTCACCCCTCCACTTT	CASSVDRDNSPLHF
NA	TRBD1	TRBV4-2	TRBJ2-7	TGTGCCAGCAGCCAAGGTCTAGGGACAGGGGTGAACGAGCAGTACTTC	CASSQGLGTGVNEQYF
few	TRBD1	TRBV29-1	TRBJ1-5	TGCAGCGTTGTGACAGGGGGAGATCAGCCCCAGCATTTT	CSVVTGGDQPQHF
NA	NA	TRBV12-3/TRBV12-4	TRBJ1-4	TGTGCCAGCACCCTAGGAGGTGAAAAACTGTTTTTT	CASTLGGEKLFF
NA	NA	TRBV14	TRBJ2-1	TGTGCCAGCAGCCAAGATAAGGGGATCGGTGAGCAGTTCTTC	CASSQDKGIGEQFF
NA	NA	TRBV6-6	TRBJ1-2	TGTGCCAGCAGGGGAGGGGATTATGGCTACACCTTC	CASRGGDYGYTF
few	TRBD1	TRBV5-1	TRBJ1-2	TGCGCCAGCAGCTTGGAGGGGGCGAGTGGCTACACCTTC	CASSLEGASGYTF
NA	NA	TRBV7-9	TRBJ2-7	TGTGCCAGCAGCCTCTCACATTACGAGCAGTACTTC	CASSLSHYEQYF
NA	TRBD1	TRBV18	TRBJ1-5	TGTGCCAGCTCACCAGACAGGGGGCGCCTCCCAGGTCAGCCCCAGCATTTT	CASSPDRGRLPGQPQHF
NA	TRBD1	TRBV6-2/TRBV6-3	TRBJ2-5	TGTGCCAGCAGTTACCGGGACAGGGGGCTCCCAGAGACCCAGTACTTC	CASSYRDRGLPETQYF
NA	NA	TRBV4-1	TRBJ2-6	TGCGCCAGCAGCCAAGAGAGGTCCACCTCTAGGCCCAACGTCCTGACTTTC	CASSQERSTSRPNVLTF
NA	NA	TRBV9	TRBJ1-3	TGTGCCAGCAGCGTAGGAACAGGCCTCGACTCTGGAAACACCATATATTTT	CASSVGTGLDSGNTIYF
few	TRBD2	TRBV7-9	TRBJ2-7	TGTGCCAGCAGTGCTAGCGGGAGTACCGACGAGCAGTACTTC	CASSASGSTDEQYF
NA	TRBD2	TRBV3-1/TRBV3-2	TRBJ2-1	TGTGCCAGCAGCCGATCCGGGACTAGCGGGCTTTACAATGAGCAGTTCTTC	CASSRSGTSGLYNEQFF
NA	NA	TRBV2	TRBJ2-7	TGTGCCAGCAGACGGGAACCCTACGAGCAGTACTTC	CASRREPYEQYF
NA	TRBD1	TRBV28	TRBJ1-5	TGTGCCAGCAGTTTAAGGCAGGGGGGCAATCAGCCCCAGCATTTT	CASSLRQGGNQPQHF
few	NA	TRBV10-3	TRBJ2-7	TGTGCCGTTACCGGGACAAAAATTGAGGGCTACGAGCAGTACTTC	CAVTGTKIEGYEQYF
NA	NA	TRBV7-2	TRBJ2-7	TGTGCCAGCAGCCCTTCTTCACTTACTAGCCCCTACGAGCAGTACTTC	CASSPSSLTSPYEQYF
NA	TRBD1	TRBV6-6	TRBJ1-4	TGTGCCAGCAGTCACCCGACAGGGGAAAGGACTAATGAAAAACTGTTTTTT	CASSHPTGERTNEKLFF
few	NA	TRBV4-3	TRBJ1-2	TGCGCCAGCAGCCGGACCGGGAGCAACTATGGCTACACCTTC	CASSRTGSNYGYTF
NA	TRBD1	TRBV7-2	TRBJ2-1	TGTGCCAGCAGCTTACGACAGGGGGCGGGCAACAATGAGCAGTTCTTC	CASSLRQGAGNNEQFF
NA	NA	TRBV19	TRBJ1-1	TGTGCCAGTAGACCTTTTCAGGGTGAGAACACTGAAGCTTTCTTT	CASRPFQGENTEAFF
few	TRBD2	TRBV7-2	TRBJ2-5	TGTGCCAGCAGCCCAAGGACTAGCGGGTTAGAGACCCAGTACTTC	CASSPRTSGLETQYF
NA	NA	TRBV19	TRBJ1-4	TGTGCCAGTAGGAGAAACCAGGATAATGAAAAACTGTTTTTT	CASRRNQDNEKLFF
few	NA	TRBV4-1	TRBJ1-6	TGCGCCAGCAGCTTAACAGGGTTCAATTCACCCCTCCACTTT	CASSLTGFNSPLHF